This record concerns one TCR beta chain sequence. Its specific antigen is unknown. Base qualities were left out, and no much larger clone turns up one base away. This record belongs to a study of chronic HIV infection and antiretroviral therapy (dated by TCRdb to 2015 to 2017). The library was generated by 5' RACE. The sample was run on an Illumina MiSeq. The public sequencing data were trimmed at Q25 with fastp and processed into clonotypes with MiXCR by TCRdb, which kept only in-frame beta chains. Rows are combined by CDR3 protein, so each entry shows the most common genes and DNA. The sample table lists 30,000 or so distinct CDR3 sequences, roughly 9.1% of them with a count of one. Of the sample, under 3% is held by the ten largest clones. The junction shows trimming of 5 bases on V and 7 bases on J, plus 14 bases between the germline ends. Counted from cysteine to phenylalanine, this CDR3 has 13 amino acids. Only the CDR3 region is kept as DNA, spanning 39 bases read in frame from base 1. The germline V gene (reference sequence) gives CDR1 as DFQATT and CDR2 as SNEGSKA.

The sequence derives from an adult who had HIV and had not received antiretroviral therapy, or was an uninfected healthy control (not recorded which). The sequence joins TRBV20-1 to TRBJ1-4, with TRBD1 as a weak D call on 5 bases. The sequenced material came from peripheral blood. DNA sequence: TGCAGTGCTCCCCAGGGACGAATTGAAAAACTGTTTTTT. Its protein is CSAPQGRIEKLFF.